The subject of this entry is one T cell receptor beta chain. Its antigen is unidentified. The data are from a study of monozygotic twins with inflammatory bowel disease. Study findings and constraints: Support was lacking for any single strong IBD-associated signal or clonotype.

This CDR3 has 14 residues. In germline, CDR1 is SGHVS, CDR2 FNYEAQ. TCRdb re-called the 5' RACE reads and shows each CDR3 protein once, DNA omitted. The sample holds 330,000 or so distinct CDR3 sequences. No sorting of T cells preceded isolation of total RNA from whole blood. This clonotype originated in a human donor with ulcerative colitis or Crohn's disease, or a healthy co-twin of an affected twin (not recorded which). The V and J genes are TRBV7-6 and TRBJ2-7; the D gene TCRdb calls, TRBD1, cannot be checked with no DNA. What was sequenced was blood. This CDR3 reads CASSPGSWTTGQYF. Full variable domain (remainder filled in from reference TRBV7-6 and TRBJ2-7): GAGVSQSPRYKVTKRGQDVALRCDPISGHVSLYWYRQALGQGPEFLTYFNYEAQQDKSGLPNDRFSAERPEGSISTLTIQRTEQRDSAMYRCASSPGSWTTGQYFGPGTRLTVT.